These 3 T cell receptor beta chains were sequenced from one sample in a study of blood T cell repertoires in COVID-19. Clones were sequenced by immunoSEQ multiplex PCR, and TCRdb holds only the in-frame ones, with some missing. The sample consists of about 210,000 clones, roughly 82% of them appearing once. Material: peripheral blood. The receptor source for this set is a woman aged 40 to 50 with acute or convalescent COVID-19.

V and J are TRBV27 and TRBJ1-2; D may be TRBD1 (5 bases). Germline loops: CDR1 MNHEY, CDR2 SMNVEV (reference sequence). Trimming removed 5 bases at V and 5 bases at J, with 21 bases between. This CDR3 contains 16 residues. The CDR3 spells CASSLSQWQGRYGYTF. As DNA, the CDR3 is TGTGCCAGCAGTCTCTCCCAGTGGCAGGGAAGATATGGCTACACCTTC.

V is TRBV19 and J is TRBJ2-1; 7 nucleotides align to TRBD1. The CDR3 has 15 amino acids. Germline loops: CDR1 LNHDA, CDR2 SQIVND (reference sequence). J was trimmed by 4 bases and V by 1 base; bases with no gene match: 4. This chain's CDR3 is CASSIVQGDYNEQFF. CDR3 nucleotides: TGTGCCAGTAGTATAGTCCAGGGGGATTACAATGAGCAGTTCTTC.

The chain combines TRBV2 with TRBJ2-2; 7 nucleotides agree with TRBD2. V lost 5 bases to trimming and J lost 4 bases; unmatched junction nucleotides: 7. CDR1 SNHLY and CDR2 FYNNEI come from the germline V gene. This CDR3 spans 15 amino acids. The CDR3 nucleotides read TGTGCCAGCAGTACCAGCGGGAAAAGCACCGGGGAGCTGTTTTTT. Residues: CASSTSGKSTGELFF.